The clone carrying this T cell receptor (beta chain) has only a few counts. The antigen remains undetermined. The V end was cut by 1 base, the J end by 0 bases, with 11 bases between. CDR3 length: 16 amino acids. This table comes from immunoSEQ multiplex PCR, and its TCRdb copy is limited to in-frame clones, with some not included. Of about 16,000 clones listed, 85% are singletons. This entry is derived from a study of T cells after posttransplantation cyclophosphamide. Overall study results and limits: TRB overlap between skin or GI tissue T cells and blood was limited. After PTCy, TRB diversity resembled that of CNI/methotrexate controls. Later post-transplant blood repertoires were often dominated by donor CD8+ memory clones.

Controls had myeloablative marrow grafts with methotrexate and calcineurin inhibitor, sampled at 1 year. The sequences come from PBMCs, collected after allogeneic stem cell transplant with calcineurin inhibitor and methotrexate. The TCR originated in a female patient aged 18 to 29 who received an allogeneic stem cell transplant from an unrelated donor, was CMV-positive, and had acute and chronic GVHD. Some of the T cells may derive from the graft donor. This chain links TRBV5-3 with TRBJ1-3; tentatively, D is TRBD1 (5 bases). TRBV5-3 is annotated as an ORF whose role is uncertain. CDR3 DNA: TGTGCCAGAAGCTTGTCGCGACAGTCCTCTGGAAACACCATATATTTT. Translating gives CARSLSRQSSGNTIYF.